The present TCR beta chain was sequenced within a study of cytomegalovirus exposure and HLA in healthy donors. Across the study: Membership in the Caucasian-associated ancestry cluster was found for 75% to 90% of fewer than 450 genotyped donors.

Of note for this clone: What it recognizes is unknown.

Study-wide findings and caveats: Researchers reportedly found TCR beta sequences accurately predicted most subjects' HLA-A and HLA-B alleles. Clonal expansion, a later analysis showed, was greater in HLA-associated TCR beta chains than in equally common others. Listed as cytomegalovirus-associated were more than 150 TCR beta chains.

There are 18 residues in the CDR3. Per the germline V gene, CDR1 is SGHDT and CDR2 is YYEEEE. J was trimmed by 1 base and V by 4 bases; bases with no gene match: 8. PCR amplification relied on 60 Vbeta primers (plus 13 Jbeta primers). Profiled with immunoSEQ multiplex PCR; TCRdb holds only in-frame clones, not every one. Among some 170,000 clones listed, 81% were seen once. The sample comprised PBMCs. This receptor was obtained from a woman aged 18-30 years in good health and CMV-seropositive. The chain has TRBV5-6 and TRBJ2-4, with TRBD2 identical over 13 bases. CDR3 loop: CASSLLAGGPGAKNIQYF. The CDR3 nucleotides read TGTGCCAGCAGCCTACTAGCGGGGGGGCCGGGGGCCAAAAACATTCAGTACTTC.